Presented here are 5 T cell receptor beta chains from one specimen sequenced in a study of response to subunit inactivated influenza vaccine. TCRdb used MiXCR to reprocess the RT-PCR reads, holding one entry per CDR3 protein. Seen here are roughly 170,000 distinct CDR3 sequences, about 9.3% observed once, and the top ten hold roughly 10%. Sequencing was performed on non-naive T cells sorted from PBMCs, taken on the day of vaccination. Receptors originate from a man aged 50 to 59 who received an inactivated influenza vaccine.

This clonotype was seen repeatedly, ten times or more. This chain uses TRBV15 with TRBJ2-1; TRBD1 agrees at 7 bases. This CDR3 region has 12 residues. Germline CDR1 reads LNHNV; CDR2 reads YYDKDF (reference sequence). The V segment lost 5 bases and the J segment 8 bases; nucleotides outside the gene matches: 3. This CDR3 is CATSLTGYEQFF. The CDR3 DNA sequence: TGTGCCACCAGCCTGACAGGGTATGAGCAGTTCTTC. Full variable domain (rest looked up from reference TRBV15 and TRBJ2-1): DAMVIQNPRYQVTQFGKPVTLSCSQTLNHNVMYWYQQKSSQAPKLLFHYYDKDFNNEADTPDNFQSRRPNTSFCFLDIRSPGLGDTAMYLCATSLTGYEQFFGPGTRLTVL.

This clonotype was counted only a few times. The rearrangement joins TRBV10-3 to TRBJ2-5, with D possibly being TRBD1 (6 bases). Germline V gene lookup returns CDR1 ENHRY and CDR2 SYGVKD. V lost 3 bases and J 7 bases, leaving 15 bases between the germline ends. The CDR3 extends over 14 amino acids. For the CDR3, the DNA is TGTGCCATCAGTGAAAAAACAGGGCAGGGGACCCAGTACTTC. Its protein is CAISEKTGQGTQYF.

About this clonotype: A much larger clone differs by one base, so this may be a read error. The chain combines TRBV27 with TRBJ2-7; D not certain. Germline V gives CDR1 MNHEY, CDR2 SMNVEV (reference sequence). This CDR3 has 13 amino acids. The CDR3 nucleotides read TGTGCCAGCAGTCCTTACAGCTCCCACGAGCAGTACTTC. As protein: CASSPYSSHEQYF.

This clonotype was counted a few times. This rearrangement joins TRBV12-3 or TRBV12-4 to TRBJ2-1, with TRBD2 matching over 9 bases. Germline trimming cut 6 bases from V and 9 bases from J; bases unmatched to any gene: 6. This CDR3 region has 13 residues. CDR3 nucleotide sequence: TGTGCCAGCAGCCGGCGGGAGGGTGGTGAGCAGTTCTTC. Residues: CASSRREGGEQFF.

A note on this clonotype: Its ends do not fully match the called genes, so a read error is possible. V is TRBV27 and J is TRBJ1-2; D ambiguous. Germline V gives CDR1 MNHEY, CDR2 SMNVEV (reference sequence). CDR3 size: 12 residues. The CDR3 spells CSSSRSGGGYTF. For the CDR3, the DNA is TGTTCCAGCAGTCGATCAGGTGGTGGCTACACCTTC.